The 14 T cell receptor beta chains in this list originate from one sample, sequenced in a study of cytotoxic CD8 clonotypes in ibrutinib-treated CLL. Repertoires were generated with immunoSEQ multiplex PCR, while TCRdb's copy carries only in-frame clones and drops some. Of about 330,000 clones listed, roughly two thirds are singletons. This specimen was PBMCs, taken after 36 months of ibrutinib treatment. These TCRs come from a human donor with chronic lymphocytic leukemia.

V gene TRBV27 combines with J gene TRBJ1-6; D is undetermined. V dropped 6 bases and J dropped 1 base, with 7 bases sitting between them. CDR1 MNHEY and CDR2 SMNVEV come from the germline V gene (reference sequence). This CDR3 has 14 amino acids. The CDR3 nucleotides read TGTGCCAGCAGCCGTGGGTCCTATAATTCACCCCTCCACTTT. Protein product: CASSRGSYNSPLHF.

V is TRBV10-3 and J is TRBJ2-7; D is unresolved. The CDR3 spans 14 residues. CDR1 and CDR2 (germline): ENHRY, SYGVKD. Trimming took off 0 bases at V and 2 bases at J, with 8 bases between the two ends. The CDR3 coding sequence is TGTGCCATCAGTGAGTCCACTGGTACCTACGAGCAGTACTTC. Translating it yields CAISESTGTYEQYF.

This clone came up a few times. V usage is TRBV29-1 and J usage is TRBJ1-2; D unclear. Germline V gene sequence: CDR1 SQVTM, CDR2 ANQGSEA. The CDR3 is 10 residues long. V was pared by 6 bases and J by 4 bases, with 6 bases between. The DNA of the CDR3 is TGCAGCGTCAAGGGCTATGGCTACACCTTC. This sequence encodes CSVKGYGYTF.

The chain links TRBV7-6 to TRBJ1-4; no reliable D call. V lost 2 bases to trimming and J lost 3 bases, with 10 bases between them. This CDR3 has 15 residues. The germline V gene encodes CDR1 SGHVS and CDR2 FNYEAQ. The CDR3 sequence is CASSLTRSSNEKLFF. The DNA for the CDR3 is TGTGCCAGCAGCTTAACTAGGAGCTCTAATGAAAAACTGTTTTTT.

V gene TRBV19 combines with J gene TRBJ1-6; tentative D call: TRBD1 (6 bases). This CDR3 has 12 amino acids. CDR1 is LNHDA, CDR2 SQIVND, per germline (reference sequence). Trimming removed 8 bases from V and 10 bases from J, with 12 bases in between. Here the CDR3 reads CASDTGSSPLHF. In DNA form, the CDR3 reads TGTGCCAGTGACACAGGGTCCTCACCCCTCCACTTT.

The V gene is TRBV28, the J gene TRBJ2-3; 8 bases match TRBD2. The V gene's germline CDR1 is MDHEN and CDR2 SYDVKM. CDR3 length: 19 residues. Trimming cost V 6 bases and J 0 bases; bases outside gene matches: 17. Here the CDR3 reads CASSPALGGRNPSTDTQYF. CDR3 DNA: TGTGCCAGCAGCCCAGCTCTGGGCGGGAGGAACCCTAGCACAGATACGCAGTATTTT. Supplemented by reference TRBV28 and TRBJ2-3, the full variable domain reads DVKVTQSSRYLVKRTGEKVFLECVQDMDHENMFWYRQDPGLGLRLIYFSYDVKMKEKGDIPEGYSVSREKKERFSLILESASTNQTSMYLCASSPALGGRNPSTDTQYFGPGTRLTVL.

The gene calls are TRBV6-1 and TRBJ1-1; D is possibly TRBD1 (5 bases). CDR3 length: 14 amino acids. The germline V gene has CDR1 MNHNS and CDR2 SASEGT. V lost 1 base to trimming and J lost 5 bases, with 11 bases between them. The CDR3 reads CASSEVRGATEAFF. The CDR3 DNA reads TGTGCCAGCAGTGAAGTAAGGGGCGCGACTGAAGCTTTCTTT.

The V gene is TRBV25-1, the J gene TRBJ1-6, with D tentatively TRBD1 (6 bases). The ends were cut back, 8 bases at V and 0 bases at J, with 11 bases in the middle. CDR1 is MGHDK, CDR2 SYGVNS, per germline. The CDR3 loop spans 15 amino acids. CDR3 sequence (DNA): TGTGCCAGCGGACAGCTTAGCTCCTATAATTCACCCCTCCACTTT. The encoded protein is CASGQLSSYNSPLHF.

The CDR3 sequence: CASSLDLGAGPSYEQYF. The CDR3 DNA reads as TGTGCCAGCAGCTTAGATCTTGGGGCAGGCCCATCCTACGAGCAGTACTTC. The chain joins TRBV11-2 to TRBJ2-7; tentative D call: TRBD1 (5 bases). V lost 0 bases to trimming and J lost 1 base, with 16 bases between them. Germline lookup yields CDR1 SGHAT and CDR2 FQNNGV. CDR3 length: 17 residues.

V usage is TRBV19 and J usage is TRBJ1-5, with unresolved D. V was pared by 3 bases and J by 0 bases, with 9 bases between. In germline, CDR1 is LNHDA, CDR2 SQIVND (reference sequence). The CDR3 extends over 15 amino acids. The CDR3 loop is CASSIVRHSNQPQHF. The CDR3 bases are TGTGCCAGTAGTATCGTTAGACATAGCAATCAGCCCCAGCATTTT.

The chain links TRBV28 to TRBJ2-7; no clear D. CDR1 MDHEN and CDR2 SYDVKM come from the germline V gene. The ends were cut back, 2 bases at V and 3 bases at J, with 14 bases in the middle. The CDR3 covers 15 residues. The CDR3 reads CASSLPSTGGYEQYF. Written as DNA, the CDR3 is TGTGCCAGCAGTTTACCTAGTACGGGTGGCTACGAGCAGTACTTC.

The CDR3: CASRKGQSNTEAFF. The CDR3 DNA is TGTGCCAGCCGAAAAGGACAGTCGAACACTGAAGCTTTCTTT. V and J are TRBV28 and TRBJ1-1, with a possible D match to TRBD1 (6 bases). Looked up from germline, CDR1 is MDHEN and CDR2 is SYDVKM. The CDR3 sequence is 14 residues long. Trimming removed 8 bases at V and 1 base at J, with 14 bases between.

The rearrangement uses TRBV14 and TRBJ2-3; no clear D gene. Between the trimmed V and J ends, which lost 5 bases and 6 bases, there was a span of 18 bases. CDR1 is SGHDN and CDR2 is FVKESK in the germline V gene. The CDR3 covers 15 residues. CDR3 sequence (DNA): TGTGCCAGCAGCGAATCTATGCGCCGGTCCGATACGCAGTATTTT. It translates to CASSESMRRSDTQYF.

This clone was found a few times. V usage is TRBV5-1 and J usage is TRBJ2-3; perhaps TRBD2 as D (6 bases). Per the germline V gene, CDR1 is SGHRS and CDR2 is YFSETQ. Trimming took off 5 bases at V and 4 bases at J, with 17 bases between the two ends. The CDR3 runs to 15 residues. The chain's CDR3 is CASRLTSFIADTQYF. Here the CDR3 DNA reads TGCGCCAGCAGACTGACTAGTTTTATTGCAGATACGCAGTATTTT.